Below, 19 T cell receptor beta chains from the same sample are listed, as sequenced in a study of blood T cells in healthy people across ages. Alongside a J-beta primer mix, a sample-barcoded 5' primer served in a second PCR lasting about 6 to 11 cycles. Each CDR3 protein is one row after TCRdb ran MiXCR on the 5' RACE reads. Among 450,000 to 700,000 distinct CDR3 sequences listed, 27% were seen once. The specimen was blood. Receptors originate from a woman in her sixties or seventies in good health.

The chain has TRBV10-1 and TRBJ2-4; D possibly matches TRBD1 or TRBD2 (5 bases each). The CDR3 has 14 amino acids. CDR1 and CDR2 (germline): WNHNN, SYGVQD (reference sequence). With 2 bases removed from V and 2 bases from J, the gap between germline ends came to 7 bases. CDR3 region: CASSEGGSKNIQYF. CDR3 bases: TGCGCCAGCAGTGAGGGGGGATCCAAAAACATTCAGTACTTC.

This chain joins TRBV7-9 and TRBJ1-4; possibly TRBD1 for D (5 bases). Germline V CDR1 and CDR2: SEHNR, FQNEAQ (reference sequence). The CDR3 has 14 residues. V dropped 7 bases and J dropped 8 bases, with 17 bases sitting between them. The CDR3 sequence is CASTSSWDLEKLFF. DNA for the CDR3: TGTGCCAGCACCTCGTCCTGGGACCTCGAAAAACTGTTTTTT.

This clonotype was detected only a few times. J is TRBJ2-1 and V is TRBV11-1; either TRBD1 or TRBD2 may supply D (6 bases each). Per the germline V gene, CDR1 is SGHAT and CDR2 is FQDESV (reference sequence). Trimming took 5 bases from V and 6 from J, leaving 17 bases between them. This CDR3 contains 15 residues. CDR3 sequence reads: CASSPSWGRGNEQFF. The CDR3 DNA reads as TGTGCCAGCAGCCCGAGTTGGGGGCGGGGCAATGAGCAGTTCTTC.

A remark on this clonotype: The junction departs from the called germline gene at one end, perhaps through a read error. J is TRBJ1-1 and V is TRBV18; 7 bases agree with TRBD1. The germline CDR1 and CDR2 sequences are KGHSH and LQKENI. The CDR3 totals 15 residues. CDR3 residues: CASSPRSGQTTEAFF. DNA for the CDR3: TGTGCCAGCTCACCAAGGTCGGGACAGACCACTGAAGCCTTCTTT.

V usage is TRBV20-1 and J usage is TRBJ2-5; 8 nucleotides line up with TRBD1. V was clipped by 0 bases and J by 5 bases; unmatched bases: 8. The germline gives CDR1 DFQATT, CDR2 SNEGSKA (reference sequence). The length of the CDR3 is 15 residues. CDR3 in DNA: TGCAGTGCTAGAGAGGCAGGGGGCTATGTGGAGACCCAGTACTTC. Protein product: CSAREAGGYVETQYF.

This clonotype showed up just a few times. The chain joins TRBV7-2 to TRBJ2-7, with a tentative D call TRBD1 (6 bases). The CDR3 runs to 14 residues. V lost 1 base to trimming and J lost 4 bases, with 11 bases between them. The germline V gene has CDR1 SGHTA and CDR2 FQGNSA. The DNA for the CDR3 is TGTGCCAGCAGCTTAGGGGGGCAAAATTACGAGCAGTACTTC. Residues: CASSLGGQNYEQYF.

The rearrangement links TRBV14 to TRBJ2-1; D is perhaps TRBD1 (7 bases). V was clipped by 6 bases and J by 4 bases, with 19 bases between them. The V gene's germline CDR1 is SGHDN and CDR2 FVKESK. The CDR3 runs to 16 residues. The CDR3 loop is CASRKGGAGRYNEQFF. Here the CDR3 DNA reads TGTGCCAGCAGGAAAGGGGGCGCGGGGAGATACAATGAGCAGTTCTTC.

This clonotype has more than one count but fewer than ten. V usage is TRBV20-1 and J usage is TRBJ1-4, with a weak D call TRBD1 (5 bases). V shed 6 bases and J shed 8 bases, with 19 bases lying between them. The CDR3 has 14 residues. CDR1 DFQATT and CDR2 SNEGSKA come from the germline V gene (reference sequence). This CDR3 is CSAHPGRSPEKLFF. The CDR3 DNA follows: TGCAGTGCCCACCCGGGACGAAGCCCCGAAAAACTGTTTTTT.

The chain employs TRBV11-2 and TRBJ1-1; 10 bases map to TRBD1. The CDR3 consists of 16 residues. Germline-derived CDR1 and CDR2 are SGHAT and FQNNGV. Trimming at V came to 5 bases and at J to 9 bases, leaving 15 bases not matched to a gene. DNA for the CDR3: TGTGCCAGCAGCCATGCGACAGGGGGCGGGTTGTATCAAGCTTTCTTT. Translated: CASSHATGGGLYQAFF.

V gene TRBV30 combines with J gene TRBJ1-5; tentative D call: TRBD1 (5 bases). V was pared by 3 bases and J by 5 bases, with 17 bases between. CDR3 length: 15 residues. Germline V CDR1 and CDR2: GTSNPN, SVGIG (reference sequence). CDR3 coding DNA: TGTGCCTGGAGCAGGAACAACTTGGGGGATCAGCCCCAGCATTTT. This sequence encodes CAWSRNNLGDQPQHF.

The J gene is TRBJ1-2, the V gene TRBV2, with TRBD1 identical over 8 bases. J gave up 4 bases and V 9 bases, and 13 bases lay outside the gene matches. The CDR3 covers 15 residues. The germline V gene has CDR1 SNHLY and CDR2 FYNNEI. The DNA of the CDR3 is TGTGCCAGTCAAGAGACAGGGGCGGAGGGCTATGGCTACACCTTC. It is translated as CASQETGAEGYGYTF.

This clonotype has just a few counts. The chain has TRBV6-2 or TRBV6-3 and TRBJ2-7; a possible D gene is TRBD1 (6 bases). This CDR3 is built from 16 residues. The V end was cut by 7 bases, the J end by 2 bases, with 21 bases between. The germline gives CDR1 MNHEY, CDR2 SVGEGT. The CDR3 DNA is TGTGCCAGCACCGACTCCCCACAGGGCCCCACCTACGAGCAGTACTTC. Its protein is CASTDSPQGPTYEQYF.

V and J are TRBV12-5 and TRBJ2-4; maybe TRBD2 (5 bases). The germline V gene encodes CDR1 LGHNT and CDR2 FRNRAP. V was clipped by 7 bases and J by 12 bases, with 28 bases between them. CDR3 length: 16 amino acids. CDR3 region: CASAPDYLAPLDTQYF. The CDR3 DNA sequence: TGTGCTAGTGCCCCAGACTACCTCGCTCCTTTAGACACTCAGTACTTC.

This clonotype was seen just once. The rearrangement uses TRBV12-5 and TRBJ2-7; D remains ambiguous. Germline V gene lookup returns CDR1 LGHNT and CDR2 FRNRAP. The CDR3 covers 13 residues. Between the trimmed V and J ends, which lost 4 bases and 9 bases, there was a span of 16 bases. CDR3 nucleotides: TGTGCTAGTGGTTCGTACCTCCGGGCCTCGCAGTACTTC. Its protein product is CASGSYLRASQYF.

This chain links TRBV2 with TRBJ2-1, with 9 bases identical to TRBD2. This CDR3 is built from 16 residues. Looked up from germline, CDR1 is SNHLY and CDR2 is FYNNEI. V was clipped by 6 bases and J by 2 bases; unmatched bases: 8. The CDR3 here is CASRAGVAGAYNEQFF. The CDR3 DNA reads TGTGCCAGCAGAGCCGGGGTAGCGGGGGCCTACAATGAGCAGTTCTTC.

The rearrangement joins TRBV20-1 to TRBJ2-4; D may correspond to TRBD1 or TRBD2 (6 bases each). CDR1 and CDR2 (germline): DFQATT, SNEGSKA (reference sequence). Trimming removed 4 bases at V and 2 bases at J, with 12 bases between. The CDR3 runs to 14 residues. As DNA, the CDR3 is TGCAGTGCTAACCCCGGGGGCTCCAAAAACATTCAGTACTTC. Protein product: CSANPGGSKNIQYF.

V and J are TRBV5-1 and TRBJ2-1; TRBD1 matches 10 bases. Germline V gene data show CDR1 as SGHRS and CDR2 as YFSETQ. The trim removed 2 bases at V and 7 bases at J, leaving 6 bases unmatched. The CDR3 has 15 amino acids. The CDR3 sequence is CASSFGDRGGNEQFF. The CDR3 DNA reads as TGCGCCAGCAGCTTCGGGGACAGGGGAGGGAATGAGCAGTTCTTC.

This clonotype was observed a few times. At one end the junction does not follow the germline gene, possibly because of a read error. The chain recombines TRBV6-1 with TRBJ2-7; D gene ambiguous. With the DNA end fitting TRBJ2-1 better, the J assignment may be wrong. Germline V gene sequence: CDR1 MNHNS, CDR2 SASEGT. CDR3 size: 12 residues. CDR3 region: CASSETYSEQFF. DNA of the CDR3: TGTGCCAGCAGTGAGACGTACAGTGAGCAGTTCTTC.

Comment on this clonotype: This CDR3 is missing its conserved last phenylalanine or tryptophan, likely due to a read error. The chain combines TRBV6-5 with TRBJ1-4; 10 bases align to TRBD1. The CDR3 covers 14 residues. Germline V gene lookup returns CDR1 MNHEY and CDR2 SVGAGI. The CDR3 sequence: CASSRDRGGEKLFL. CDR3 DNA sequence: TGCGCCAGCAGCAGGGACAGGGGAGGGGAAAAACTGTTTCTT.